This record looks at one T cell receptor beta chain sequence and its context. V dropped 2 bases and J dropped 7; count of bases not matched to a gene: 6. Germline V gives CDR1 LGHNA, CDR2 YSLEER. The CDR3 contains 15 residues. The data originate from a study of T cell changes during pregnancy in multiple sclerosis. Assay: immunoSEQ multiplex PCR; the TCRdb copy retains only in-frame clones and omits some. The repertoire includes tens of thousands of clones, 80% to 95% of them detected once, and 0.15% to 0.2% sits in the top ten. The chain combines TRBV4-3 with TRBJ2-1; 9 positions agree with TRBD1. This specimen consisted of CD4+ T cells from peripheral blood mononuclear cells, obtained after pregnancy. This TCR derives from a female donor in good health, enrolled as a control in a pregnancy study. CDR3 amino acids: CASSQSGTGRNEQFF. The DNA for the CDR3 is TGCGCCAGCAGCCAATCCGGGACAGGGAGGAATGAGCAGTTCTTC.